This T cell receptor beta chain was identified during a study of regulatory T cells in long-lasting Graves disease. Building of the TCR beta libraries involved iRepertoire HTBI primers and Arm-PCR of CDR3 regions. TCRdb redid the calling of the multiplex PCR reads with MiXCR, one entry per CDR3 protein. The sample includes about 540,000 distinct CDR3 sequences, about 13% of them seen just once. Whole-study results and caveats: Lower TCR diversity was seen in persistent Graves' patients than in newly diagnosed ones.

The time point here: newly diagnosed GD, antithyroid drugs for less than 3 months. Scientists built the TCR library using RNA that was extracted from PBMCs. Graves' disease diagnoses followed American Thyroid Association guidelines. In this sample, this clonotype turned up a few times. The antigen remains undetermined. This CDR3 has 16 amino acids. Per germline, CDR1 SGHTS and CDR2 YDEGEE. V lost 4 bases and J lost 7; bases outside the gene matches: 11. These same data were also listed under a study on T cells in Graves' hyperthyroidism and ophthalmopathy. That paper adds: Not enrolled were patients with uncontrolled infection, other autoimmune disease, pregnancy or lactation. Clinical symptoms, serum thyroxine and TRAb, thyroid ultrasound and orbital computed tomography were used for the diagnoses.

The J gene is TRBJ1-6, the V gene TRBV5-8; 7 positions agree with TRBD1. The source of this sequence is a man aged 30-40 years with Graves disease. The specimen comprised peripheral blood mononuclear cells (PBMCs), sampled at new diagnosis, from a patient treated with antithyroid drugs. Written as DNA, the CDR3 is TGTGCCAGCAGCCGTGGCAGGGGGTTTAACAATTCACCCCTCCACTTT. Its protein product is CASSRGRGFNNSPLHF.